Detailed here is one T cell receptor (beta chain). These data are taken from a study of blood T cell repertoires in COVID-19. Germline V gives CDR1 SGHKS, CDR2 YYEKEE (reference sequence). This CDR3 region has 15 residues. The V end was cut by 4 bases, the J end by 2 bases, with 16 bases between. Measured with immunoSEQ multiplex PCR; TCRdb has only the in-frame clones, and not every one. Of about 190,000 clones listed, around 84% are singletons. This clonotype was sampled from a human donor in a cohort sampled during active COVID-19. Input material: peripheral blood. The rearrangement joins TRBV5-5 to TRBJ2-7, with D tentatively TRBD1 (6 bases). In DNA, the CDR3 is TGTGCCAGCAGCGTAATTCAGGGGTCCCCCTACGAGCAGTACGTC. Translating gives CASSVIQGSPYEQYV.